These 10 T cell receptor beta chains share one sample of origin, sequenced in a study of radiotherapy plus CTLA-4 blockade in lung cancer. Assay used: immunoSEQ multiplex PCR; TCRdb lists only in-frame clones, some missing. This table holds approximately 45,000 clones, 63% found once. The sequenced sample was peripheral blood, obtained from a patient treated with radiotherapy plus ipilimumab. These receptor sequences come from a human donor with non-small cell lung cancer who had a partial response to radiotherapy plus ipilimumab.

The V call is TRBV7-3, the J call TRBJ2-1, with 8 bases fitting TRBD2. This CDR3 comprises 14 residues. Germline CDR1 SGHTA, CDR2 FQGTGA. Unmatched junction bases numbered 8, after V lost 5 bases and J lost 8 bases. CDR3 protein: CASSPPGLGHEQFF. CDR3 DNA sequence: TGTGCCAGCAGCCCGCCGGGACTAGGGCATGAGCAGTTCTTC.

This chain's CDR3 is CASSSPYTPGYTF. In nucleotides, the CDR3 is TGTGCCAGCAGCTCCCCCTATACTCCTGGCTACACCTTC. J is TRBJ1-2 and V is TRBV11-2; D remains ambiguous. Trimming took off 4 bases at V and 7 bases at J, with 13 bases between the two ends. CDR3 length: 13 amino acids. Per the germline V gene, CDR1 is SGHAT and CDR2 is FQNNGV.

The CDR3 DNA reads as TGTGCCAGCAGCTTAAAGGGGCCGCTAAACTATGGCTACACCTTC. Its protein is CASSLKGPLNYGYTF. The chain has TRBV7-2 and TRBJ1-2; D may be TRBD1 (5 bases). V was shortened by 2 bases and J by 2 bases, with 12 bases between the two germline ends. The CDR3 runs 15 residues. The V gene's germline CDR1 is SGHTA and CDR2 FQGNSA. The full variable domain, in which reference TRBV7-2 and TRBJ1-2 provide the parts outside the CDR3, is GAGVSQSPSNKVTEKGKDVELRCDPISGHTALYWYRQSLGQGLEFLIYFQGNSAPDKSGLPSDRFSAERTGGSVSTLTIQRTQQEDSAVYLCASSLKGPLNYGYTFGSGTRLTVV.

This chain joins TRBV5-4 and TRBJ1-3; D not resolved. From germline, CDR1 is SGHNT and CDR2 YYREEE (reference sequence). V was pared by 4 bases and J by 0 bases, with 14 bases between. The CDR3 contains 16 residues. Here the CDR3 reads CASSDIPSHSGNTIYF. CDR3 coding DNA: TGTGCCAGCAGCGACATTCCAAGCCACTCTGGAAACACCATATATTTT.

The genes are TRBV15 and TRBJ2-2; 10 nucleotides align to TRBD2. V shed 5 bases and J 4 bases; nucleotides not matched to a gene: 10. Germline V CDR1 and CDR2: LNHNV, YYDKDF (reference sequence). The CDR3 runs 17 residues. CDR3 sequence reads: CATSARPRLAGTGELFF. CDR3 coding DNA: TGTGCCACCAGCGCTCGCCCCCGACTAGCGGGCACCGGGGAGCTGTTTTTT.

J is TRBJ2-1 and V is TRBV4-1, with D possibly TRBD2 on 5 matching bases. V was clipped by 2 bases and J by 6 bases, with 5 bases between them. The germline gives CDR1 MGHRA, CDR2 YSYEKL. The CDR3 is 12 amino acids. The CDR3 region is CASSQRGNEQFF. Written as DNA, the CDR3 is TGCGCCAGCAGCCAACGGGGCAATGAGCAGTTCTTC.

The chain carries TRBV6-5 and TRBJ2-7; TRBD1 might be the D (5 bases). Germline CDR1 and CDR2: MNHEY and SVGAGI. CDR3 length: 13 residues. The V end was cut by 6 bases, the J end by 1 base, with 10 bases between. Here the CDR3 DNA reads TGTGCCAGCAGCCAGGGATCATCCTACGAGCAGTACTTC. Translating gives CASSQGSSYEQYF.

The CDR3 here is CASSLTPGQGTMNTEAFF. CDR3 DNA sequence: TGTGCCAGCAGCTTAACCCCGGGACAGGGGACGATGAACACTGAAGCTTTCTTT. The J gene is TRBJ1-1, the V gene TRBV7-8, with TRBD1 matching 10 bases. Germline values: CDR1 SGHVS, CDR2 FQNEAQ. V shed 2 bases and J 0 bases; nucleotides not matched to a gene: 9. CDR3 length: 18 amino acids.

This clone was counted a few times. The chain links TRBV5-1 to TRBJ2-3; possible D gene TRBD1, 6 bases. Trimming shortened V by 3 bases and J by 0 bases, and 11 bases separated the two germline ends. This CDR3 is built from 15 residues. The V gene's germline CDR1 is SGHRS and CDR2 YFSETQ. CDR3 DNA sequence: TGCGCCAGCAGCTCTAGGACAGCTAGCACAGATACGCAGTATTTT. The encoded protein is CASSSRTASTDTQYF.

This clone showed up just a few times. This chain links TRBV6-5 with TRBJ2-3; 7 bases match TRBD2. Germline CDR1 MNHEY, CDR2 SVGAGI. The V and J ends lost 0 bases and 3 bases, in that order; junction bases with no gene match: 3. The CDR3 sequence is 15 residues long. CDR3 sequence (DNA): TGTGCCAGCAGTTACTCGAAACTAGCGACAGATACGCAGTATTTT. Translated, it gives CASSYSKLATDTQYF.